The 21 T cell receptor beta chains listed next were all sequenced from one sample in a study of molecular identifiers for immune sequencing clone quantification. TCRdb redid the calling of the PCR reads with MiXCR, one entry per CDR3 protein. The sample lists about 320,000 distinct CDR3 sequences, roughly 24% occurring once. Sequenced input: naive CD8+ T cells from blood, with Jurkat cell RNA spiked in. Subset denoted: FACS-sorted CD8+CD4-CCR7+CD45RA+ naive T cells. The receptors were sampled from a human donor in good health. Some libraries in this study had Jurkat cell RNA spiked in.

The J gene is TRBJ2-1, the V gene TRBV27, with 12 bases that match TRBD2. The CDR3 runs 17 residues. The germline CDR1 and CDR2 sequences are MNHEY and SMNVEV (reference sequence). Unmatched junction bases numbered 12, after V lost 5 bases and J lost 7 bases. The CDR3 bases are TGTGCCAGCAGTCCAAGACTAGCGGGAGTGGGTGTGAATGAGCAGTTCTTC. The encoded protein is CASSPRLAGVGVNEQFF.

Concerning this clonotype itself: The conserved closing phenylalanine or tryptophan is absent in this CDR3, likely reflecting a read error. The V gene is TRBV20-1, the J gene TRBJ2-5; no firm D call. Trimming pared 0 bases from V and 2 bases from J, leaving 13 bases between. This CDR3 has 15 residues. Germline V gene sequence: CDR1 DFQATT, CDR2 SNEGSKA (reference sequence). CDR3 loop: CSARDRTEPQETQYL. CDR3 bases: TGCAGTGCTAGAGACAGGACGGAGCCTCAAGAGACCCAGTACTTA.

The V gene is TRBV6-6, the J gene TRBJ1-5; no definite D call. This CDR3 contains 13 residues. Trimming cost V 8 bases and J 0 bases, with 8 bases left between them. In germline, CDR1 is MNHNY, CDR2 SVGAGI (reference sequence). In DNA form, the CDR3 reads TGTGCCAGCTCGCAGAATAGCAATCAGCCCCAGCATTTT. It specifies CASSQNSNQPQHF.

In this sample, this clonotype turned up many times. This chain uses TRBV5-1 with TRBJ2-7, with 10 bases that match TRBD1. Germline V gene data show CDR1 as SGHRS and CDR2 as YFSETQ. The trim removed 4 bases at V and 5 bases at J, leaving 9 bases unmatched. The CDR3 consists of 15 residues. CDR3 amino acids: CASSTSDRGFDEQYF. CDR3 nucleotides: TGCGCCAGCAGCACCTCGGACAGGGGGTTCGACGAGCAGTACTTC. Full variable domain (remainder filled in from reference TRBV5-1 and TRBJ2-7): KAGVTQTPRYLIKTRGQQVTLSCSPISGHRSVSWYQQTPGQGLQFLFEYFSETQRNKGNFPGRFSGRQFSNSRSEMNVSTLELGDSALYLCASSTSDRGFDEQYFGPGTRLTVT.

In DNA, the CDR3 is TGTGCCAGTAGTACTCGCGGGGGGGCCACAGATACGCAGTATTTT. It specifies CASSTRGGATDTQYF. The chain is built from TRBV19 and TRBJ2-3; 9 bases are shared with TRBD2. Germline V CDR1 and CDR2: LNHDA, SQIVND (reference sequence). The CDR3 spans 15 residues. V was pared by 4 bases and J by 2 bases, with 4 bases of the junction left unmatched.

In DNA form, the CDR3 reads TGTGCCAGCAGTTCCGGCGAGGAAGAGACCCAGTACTTC. As protein: CASSSGEEETQYF. This sequence joins TRBV12-3 or TRBV12-4 and TRBJ2-5; no clear D gene. The CDR3 runs 13 residues. Trimming pared 4 bases from V and 3 bases from J, leaving 9 bases between.

The rearrangement uses TRBV5-4 and TRBJ2-3; 10 bases map to TRBD2. V gave up 6 bases and J gave up 4 bases; unmatched junction bases: 11. Germline V CDR1 and CDR2: SGHNT, YYREEE (reference sequence). The CDR3 loop spans 16 amino acids. The CDR3 sequence: CASNVLAGTGADTQYF. The CDR3 region has the DNA TGTGCCAGCAACGTACTAGCGGGGACGGGCGCAGATACGCAGTATTTT.

On this clonotype: This sequence may be a read error, since a much larger clone differs from it by one base. This chain uses TRBV28 with TRBJ1-5, with TRBD1 as a possible D gene (5 bases). Germline V gene lookup returns CDR1 MDHEN and CDR2 SYDVKM. CDR3 length: 18 amino acids. The DNA for the CDR3 is TGTGCCGGCAGTTTAGGGGTATCAGGGTTGTACAGCAATCAGCCCCAGCATTTT. Translating gives CAGSLGVSGLYSNQPQHF. Together with reference TRBV28 and TRBJ1-5, the CDR3 gives the full variable domain: DVKVTQSSRYLVKRTGEKVFLECVQDMDHENMFWYRQDPGLGLRLIYFSYDVKMKEKGDIPEGYSVSREKKERFSLILESASTNQTSMYLCAGSLGVSGLYSNQPQHFGDGTRLSIL.

Remarks on this clonotype: This may arise from a read error, as a much more abundant clone is one base away. The CDR3 sequence: CASKNRGRTWAEPQYF. DNA of the CDR3: TGTGCCAGCAAAAACAGGGGGCGTACCTGGGCGGAGCCCCAGTACTTC. This sequence joins TRBV6-5 and TRBJ2-5, with 9 bases aligning to TRBD1. Germline CDR1 reads MNHEY; CDR2 reads SVGAGI. With 7 bases clipped from V and 9 bases from J, the junction kept 18 bases outside the gene matches. The length of the CDR3 is 16 residues.

This clonotype was recorded at least ten times. This chain joins TRBV5-4 and TRBJ2-7; 8 bases match TRBD1. Germline trimming cut 2 bases from V and 2 bases from J; bases unmatched to any gene: 3. Germline loops: CDR1 SGHNT, CDR2 YYREEE (reference sequence). The length of the CDR3 is 14 residues. The CDR3 nucleotides are TGTGCCAGCAGCTTTGGACAGGGCACCTACGAGCAGTACTTC. Its protein is CASSFGQGTYEQYF.

CDR3 sequence: CAWTPAGTMEQYF. For the CDR3, the DNA is TGTGCCTGGACTCCGGCAGGGACCATGGAGCAGTACTTC. The genes are TRBV30 and TRBJ2-7, with D possibly called TRBD1 or TRBD2 (5 bases each). Trimming shortened V by 4 bases and J by 7 bases, and 17 bases separated the two germline ends. The germline CDR1 and CDR2 sequences are GTSNPN and SVGIG (reference sequence). The CDR3 covers 13 residues.

The V call is TRBV28, the J call TRBJ2-3, with D hard to call. The CDR3 extends over 13 amino acids. Per germline, CDR1 MDHEN and CDR2 SYDVKM. V was clipped by 6 bases and J by 6 bases, with 13 bases between them. The CDR3 nucleotides are TGTGCCAGCAGCTCTCCTCTAGAGGATACGCAGTATTTT. This encodes CASSSPLEDTQYF. The full variable domain, completed using reference TRBV28 and TRBJ2-3, is DVKVTQSSRYLVKRTGEKVFLECVQDMDHENMFWYRQDPGLGLRLIYFSYDVKMKEKGDIPEGYSVSREKKERFSLILESASTNQTSMYLCASSSPLEDTQYFGPGTRLTVL.

A remark on this clonotype: This may arise from a read error, as a much more abundant clone is one base away. The rearrangement joins TRBV27 to TRBJ2-7; 8 bases line up with TRBD1. Germline lookup yields CDR1 MNHEY and CDR2 SMNVEV (reference sequence). The CDR3 consists of 14 residues. The CDR3 DNA is TGTGCCAGCAGCCCCCGGGACAGGTATTCCGAGCTGTACTTC. Its protein is CASSPRDRYSELYF.

The rearrangement links TRBV3-1 to TRBJ2-7; D is possibly TRBD2 (5 bases). Trimming cost V 3 bases and J 0 bases, with 18 bases left between them. The CDR3 has 17 amino acids. Looked up from germline, CDR1 is LGHDT and CDR2 is YNNKEL (reference sequence). CDR3 in amino acids: CASSQTGIALSSYEQYF. CDR3 DNA: TGTGCCAGCAGCCAGACCGGGATCGCCCTAAGCTCCTACGAGCAGTACTTC.

To note about this clonotype: One end of the junction fails to match germline, which may point to a read error. The chain combines TRBV5-1 with TRBJ2-5, with TRBD1 matching 7 bases. CDR1 SGHRS and CDR2 YFSETQ come from the germline V gene. This CDR3 spans 16 amino acids. In DNA, the CDR3 is TGCGCCAGCAGCCCGTCCACCGACAGGGCCCAAGAGGCCCAGTACTTC. Translating gives CASSPSTDRAQEAQYF.

This clonotype was seen more than once but under ten times. V and J are TRBV5-6 and TRBJ1-1; no clear D. Germline V gene data show CDR1 as SGHDT and CDR2 as YYEEEE. The CDR3 runs 15 residues. The germline V and J ends were trimmed by 0 bases and 0 bases, with 9 bases remaining between them. As DNA, the CDR3 is TGTGCCAGCAGCTTGGCCAGTAAGATGAACACTGAAGCTTTCTTT. It specifies CASSLASKMNTEAFF.

This clonotype was observed many times. The chain couples TRBV7-2 to TRBJ1-1, with D unclear. This CDR3 spans 14 amino acids. Germline V gene lookup returns CDR1 SGHTA and CDR2 FQGNSA. V shed 5 bases and J shed 3 bases, with 13 bases lying between them. CDR3 sequence: CASSPGYADTEAFF. The CDR3 nucleotides are TGTGCCAGCAGCCCGGGATACGCGGACACTGAAGCTTTCTTT.

The rearrangement joins TRBV5-3 to TRBJ2-3; possible D gene TRBD1, 6 bases. TRBV5-3 is an open reading frame whose function is uncertain. V was pared by 8 bases and J by 10 bases, with 17 bases between. The CDR3 extends over 12 amino acids. CDR3: CASGAGADPQYF. CDR3 nucleotide sequence: TGTGCCAGCGGGGCAGGGGCGGATCCGCAGTATTTT.

CDR3 DNA sequence: TGTGCCAGCAGCGAGGGGGCGGGCACCGGGGAGCTGTTTTTT. It yields the protein CASSEGAGTGELFF. The gene calls are TRBV7-9 and TRBJ2-2, with TRBD1 matching over 7 bases. Trimming took 5 bases from V and 4 from J; bases not matched to a gene: 4. The CDR3 length is 14 residues. The germline CDR1 and CDR2 sequences are SEHNR and FQNEAQ (reference sequence).

This clonotype occurred many times. The V call is TRBV5-8, the J call TRBJ2-2; D unresolved. This CDR3 comprises 14 residues. Trimming removed 0 bases from V and 1 base from J, with 4 bases in between. Germline-derived CDR1 and CDR2 are SGHTS and YDEGEE. CDR3 protein: CASSLGQNTGELFF. CDR3 in DNA: TGTGCCAGCAGCTTGGGACAGAACACCGGGGAGCTGTTTTTT. The complete variable domain, with remaining parts taken from reference TRBV5-8 and TRBJ2-2, reads EAGVTQSPTHLIKTRGQQATLRCSPISGHTSVYWYQQALGLGLQFLLWYDEGEERNRGNFPPRFSGRQFPNYSSELNVNALELEDSALYLCASSLGQNTGELFFGEGSRLTVL.

The sample holds many counts of this clonotype. J is TRBJ2-3 and V is TRBV30, with 10 bases lining up with TRBD2. The V gene end was trimmed by 5 bases and the J gene end by 11 bases; junction bases not matched to a gene: 4. The CDR3 consists of 11 residues. Germline V CDR1 and CDR2: GTSNPN, SVGIG (reference sequence). CDR3 loop: CAWVVAGGQYF. The CDR3, as DNA: TGTGCCTGGGTAGTAGCGGGGGGGCAGTATTTT.